Following are 24 T cell receptor beta chains from one sample sequenced in a study of blood T cells in healthy people across ages. Primers used in a second PCR of about 7 to 12 cycles were a sample-barcoded 5' primer and a J-beta primer mix. TCRdb redid the calling of the 5' RACE reads with MiXCR, one entry per CDR3 protein. The sample has about 720,000 distinct CDR3 sequences; about 20% are singletons. Source material: blood. The receptors shown here come from a man aged 70 or older in good health.

About this clonotype: The junction departs from the called germline gene at one end, perhaps through a read error. The rearrangement joins TRBV18 to TRBJ2-3, with TRBD2 matching over 8 bases. This CDR3 region has 17 residues. The germline CDR1 and CDR2 sequences are KGHSH and LQKENI. This CDR3 is CASSPRKSSGTTDRQYF. The CDR3 nucleotides are TGTGCCAGCTCACCACGGAAGAGTAGCGGGACCACAGATAGGCAGTATTTT.

On this clonotype itself: The junction does not match germline at one end; this may be a read error. V is TRBV3-1 and J is TRBJ1-2, with 7 bases fitting TRBD1. The germline V gene encodes CDR1 LGHDT and CDR2 YNNKEL (reference sequence). This CDR3 spans 13 amino acids. The CDR3 nucleotides read TGTGCCAGCAGCCAATTCACAGGGGCCTCCCCCGACTTC. It yields the protein CASSQFTGASPDF.

This clonotype was counted only a few times. The rearrangement links TRBV6-6 to TRBJ2-4, with unresolved D. Germline-derived CDR1 and CDR2 are MNHNY and SVGAGI (reference sequence). This CDR3 is built from 14 residues. V gave up 6 bases and J gave up 16 bases, with 25 bases separating them. CDR3 sequence reads: CASSARDVSSRRYF. DNA of the CDR3: TGTGCCAGCAGCGCAAGGGATGTTAGTTCCAGGAGATACTTC.

Worth noting for this clonotype: Compared with germline, one end of the junction differs, possibly owing to a read error. This chain links TRBV7-3 with TRBJ2-1, with 11 bases fitting TRBD2. CDR3 length: 19 residues. Germline loops: CDR1 SGHTA, CDR2 FQGTGA. In DNA, the CDR3 is TGTGCCAGCAGCTTAAATCCGAGACTAGCGGGAAAATCCTACGATGAGCAGTTCTTC. Translating gives CASSLNPRLAGKSYDEQFF.

The gene calls are TRBV5-1 and TRBJ1-5; 9 bases align to TRBD1. Germline-derived CDR1 and CDR2 are SGHRS and YFSETQ. The CDR3 consists of 17 residues. The junction had 14 bases not matched to a gene; V was cut back by 8 bases and J by 2 bases. CDR3 sequence (DNA): TGCGCCAGGGCGGACAGGGGACTTACGGCGGGCAATCAGCCCCAGCATTTT. It is translated as CARADRGLTAGNQPQHF.

The V and J genes are TRBV4-1 and TRBJ2-1; 7 nucleotides agree with TRBD2. The CDR3 spans 16 residues. The germline gives CDR1 MGHRA, CDR2 YSYEKL. The J segment lost 5 bases and the V segment lost 0 bases, leaving 7 bases of the junction unmatched. The CDR3 DNA reads TGCGCCAGCAGCCAAGATGTAGGGGAGGGAAACAATGAGCAGTTCTTC. It translates to CASSQDVGEGNNEQFF.

The J gene is TRBJ2-7, the V gene TRBV6-1, with TRBD2 matching over 11 bases. The J segment lost 7 bases and the V segment lost 6 bases, leaving 5 bases of the junction unmatched. Germline assignment: CDR1 MNHNS and CDR2 SASEGT. The CDR3 has 13 amino acids. The CDR3 reads CASRTSGIREQYF. CDR3 coding DNA: TGTGCCAGCAGGACTAGCGGGATCAGAGAGCAGTACTTC.

This chain connects TRBV9 to TRBJ1-4, with 9 bases fitting TRBD1. After removal of 4 bases from V and 6 bases from J, the junction contained 10 bases not matched to a gene. Germline CDR1 is SGDLS and CDR2 is YYNGEE. CDR3 size: 16 residues. CDR3 DNA: TGTGCCAGCAGCCCCCGAGACGGGACAGGGTATGAAAAACTGTTTTTT. It encodes CASSPRDGTGYEKLFF.

The chain joins TRBV29-1 to TRBJ2-2; 8 positions match TRBD2. The V gene's germline CDR1 is SQVTM and CDR2 ANQGSEA. J gave up 4 bases and V 2 bases, and 3 bases lay outside the gene matches. This CDR3 comprises 14 residues. The CDR3 sequence: CSVELAGSTGELFF. The CDR3 coding sequence is TGCAGCGTTGAACTAGCGGGTTCCACCGGGGAGCTGTTTTTT.

This clonotype was observed a handful of times. The chain couples TRBV5-1 to TRBJ2-1; 8 nucleotides align to TRBD1. TRBJ2-7 matches the DNA end more closely, so the J call is doubtful. CDR1 SGHRS and CDR2 YFSETQ come from the germline V gene. This CDR3 region has 17 residues. The CDR3, as DNA: TGCGCCAGCAGCTTAACCGAAACAGGGGGAGGTATCTACGAGCAGTACTTC. It codes for CASSLTETGGGIYEQYF.

This clonotype was detected ten times or more. V gene TRBV11-2 combines with J gene TRBJ2-1, with 8 positions matching TRBD2. Germline V gene data show CDR1 as SGHAT and CDR2 as FQNNGV. The CDR3 sequence is 15 residues long. The junction had 2 bases not matched to a gene; V was cut back by 0 bases and J by 4 bases. CDR3 amino acids: CASSLDAGGYNEQFF. In DNA, the CDR3 is TGTGCCAGCAGCTTAGATGCGGGAGGATACAATGAGCAGTTCTTC.

The genes are TRBV14 and TRBJ1-2, with D perhaps matching TRBD1 (6 bases). Trimming removed 0 bases from V and 8 bases from J, with 13 bases in between. The CDR3 is made up of 14 amino acids. Germline V gene sequence: CDR1 SGHDN, CDR2 FVKESK. In DNA form, the CDR3 reads TGTGCCAGCAGCCAAGAGTCAGGGGCATGGGGCTACACCTTC. Protein sequence: CASSQESGAWGYTF.

The chain uses TRBV28 and TRBJ1-1, with a tentative D call TRBD1 (6 bases). In germline, CDR1 is MDHEN, CDR2 SYDVKM. The CDR3 contains 12 residues. The ends were cut back, 6 bases at V and 13 bases at J, with 18 bases in the middle. The CDR3 sequence is CASRSRGGLDFF. In nucleotides, the CDR3 is TGTGCCAGCAGAAGTAGGGGGGGATTGGATTTCTTT.

V and J are TRBV7-6 and TRBJ2-5, with TRBD2 as a possible D gene (6 bases). From germline, CDR1 is SGHVS and CDR2 FNYEAQ. V was clipped by 1 base and J by 2 bases, with 11 bases between them. The CDR3 is 15 amino acids. CDR3 in DNA: TGTGCCAGCAGCTTAGGGGTAGGACTACAAGAGACCCAGTACTTC. Translated: CASSLGVGLQETQYF.

This clonotype was seen only a few times. This sequence joins TRBV20-1 and TRBJ2-3, with 12 positions matching TRBD2. The V segment lost 4 bases and the J segment 4 bases; nucleotides outside the gene matches: 6. Germline-derived CDR1 and CDR2 are DFQATT and SNEGSKA (reference sequence). The CDR3 is made up of 15 amino acids. DNA for the CDR3: TGCAGTGCTAACGGACTAGCGGGGTCGTCAGATACGCAGTATTTT. It codes for CSANGLAGSSDTQYF.

This clonotype turned up a few times. DNA of the CDR3: TGTGCCAGCAGTAAAATCGGTGCGGGACAGGGGCTTGGGCAGTACTTC. This sequence encodes CASSKIGAGQGLGQYF. J is TRBJ2-1 and V is TRBV12-3 or TRBV12-4, with 10 bases fitting TRBD1. The DNA end favors TRBJ2-7, so the J call may be wrong. The CDR3 totals 16 residues.

The chain couples TRBV7-2 to TRBJ2-6; D remains unclear. CDR1 is SGHTA and CDR2 is FQGNSA in the germline V gene. V lost 1 base and J lost 0, with 7 bases in between. This CDR3 has 16 amino acids. The chain's CDR3 is CASSLVARSGANVLTF. CDR3 in DNA: TGTGCCAGCAGCTTAGTCGCCCGCTCTGGGGCCAACGTCCTGACTTTC.

The sample holds a few counts of this clonotype. The chain links TRBV2 to TRBJ2-5; 16 nucleotides line up with TRBD2. The J call may be faulty, since TRBJ2-1 better matches the DNA end. The V gene's germline CDR1 is SNHLY and CDR2 FYNNEI. CDR3 length equals 16 residues. CDR3 sequence: CASSAGTSGGAHEQFF. The CDR3 nucleotides read TGTGCCAGCAGTGCAGGGACTAGCGGGGGGGCCCATGAGCAGTTCTTC.

There are a few counts of this clonotype. This chain uses TRBV29-1 with TRBJ2-3; 7 nucleotides line up with TRBD1. The CDR3 is 12 amino acids. Per germline, CDR1 SQVTM and CDR2 ANQGSEA. This CDR3 is CTFDRALDTQYF. The CDR3, as DNA: TGCACCTTCGACAGGGCCCTAGATACGCAGTATTTT.

V usage is TRBV29-1 and J usage is TRBJ1-2; D might be TRBD1 (6 bases). V lost 1 base, J lost 2 bases, and 11 bases lay in between. CDR3 length: 14 residues. The germline V gene has CDR1 SQVTM and CDR2 ANQGSEA. The chain's CDR3 is CSVEARQANYGYTF. The CDR3 DNA is TGCAGCGTTGAAGCTCGACAGGCCAACTATGGCTACACCTTC.

In this sample, this clonotype turned up a few times. CDR3 loop: CASSFTGSSTDTQYF. CDR3 nucleotides: TGTGCCAGCAGCTTCACAGGGTCTAGCACAGATACGCAGTATTTT. The rearrangement uses TRBV7-2 and TRBJ2-3; TRBD1 might be the D (6 bases). The CDR3 spans 15 residues. V was clipped by 3 bases and J by 0 bases, with 10 bases between them. The germline V gene has CDR1 SGHTA and CDR2 FQGNSA.

This clonotype was seen a handful of times. The rearrangement joins TRBV29-1 to TRBJ1-2, with D hard to call. Deletions cut 2 bases from V and 8 bases from J, with 12 bases between. CDR3 size: 12 residues. Germline CDR1 and CDR2: SQVTM and ANQGSEA. The CDR3 reads CSVEPVKGGYTF. DNA for the CDR3: TGCAGCGTTGAACCAGTAAAAGGAGGCTACACCTTC.

As concerns this clonotype: One junction end does not reproduce the germline sequence, and a read error may be involved. The chain links TRBV28 to TRBJ2-5; 9 bases align to TRBD1. The CDR3 sequence is 13 residues long. CDR1 and CDR2 (germline): MDHEN, SYDVKM. DNA for the CDR3: TGTGCCAGCAGTCCCTGGACAGGGGAGACCCGGTACTTC. It encodes CASSPWTGETRYF. Looking up the rest from reference TRBV28 and TRBJ2-5 gives the full variable domain: DVKVTQSSRYLVKRTGEKVFLECVQDMDHENMFWYRQDPGLGLRLIYFSYDVKMKEKGDIPEGYSVSREKKERFSLILESASTNQTSMYLCASSPWTGETRYFGPGTRLLVL.

This clonotype was observed a single time. The CDR3 DNA reads as TGTGCCAGCAGTCCCATACAGGGATCCGGTGAGCAGTTCTTC. It codes for CASSPIQGSGEQFF. The J gene is TRBJ2-1, the V gene TRBV27; D is perhaps TRBD1 (6 bases). Germline V gene lookup returns CDR1 MNHEY and CDR2 SMNVEV (reference sequence). V lost 5 bases to trimming and J lost 9 bases, with 17 bases between them. The CDR3 has 14 residues.